The 5 T cell receptor beta chains below all came from one sample that was sequenced in a study of cytomegalovirus exposure and HLA in healthy donors. 13 Jbeta primers and 60 Vbeta primers were used for the PCR. The table came from immunoSEQ multiplex PCR; TCRdb's copy has only in-frame clones and leaves some out. Among fewer than 200,000 clones listed, approximately 80% were seen once. The sequencing sample was made of PBMCs. The source of these receptors is a woman under 30 in good health and CMV-seronegative.

The chain carries TRBV15 and TRBJ2-5; TRBD2 aligns across 8 bases. J lost 4 bases, V lost 1 base, and 11 bases had no gene match. This CDR3 comprises 17 residues. Germline CDR1 LNHNV, CDR2 YYDKDF (reference sequence). The DNA for the CDR3 is TGTGCCACCAGCAGAGGGGCAAGCGGGAGAACGGGAGAGACCCAGTACTTC. It codes for CATSRGASGRTGETQYF.

This chain connects TRBV5-5 to TRBJ2-5, with D perhaps TRBD2 (6 bases). The CDR3 extends over 13 amino acids. V gave up 4 bases and J gave up 5 bases, with 12 bases separating them. In germline, CDR1 is SGHKS, CDR2 YYEKEE (reference sequence). The CDR3 nucleotides are TGTGCCAGCAGCCCGGCAGGAGGGGAGACCCAGTACTTC. The encoded protein is CASSPAGGETQYF.

The chain has TRBV7-3 and TRBJ2-5, with 9 bases aligning to TRBD2. The germline CDR1 and CDR2 sequences are SGHTA and FQGTGA. Trimming removed 5 bases from V and 2 bases from J; junction bases left unmatched: 9. The CDR3 has 16 amino acids. CDR3 protein: CASSLRPLAGQETQYF. CDR3 sequence (DNA): TGTGCCAGCAGCCTACGCCCTCTAGCGGGACAAGAGACCCAGTACTTC.

This clone has a single count. The V gene is TRBV11-3, the J gene TRBJ2-7, with 11 nucleotides matching TRBD2. This CDR3 contains 13 residues. Looked up from germline, CDR1 is SGHNT and CDR2 is YENEEA. Trimming removed 5 bases from V and 6 bases from J; junction bases left unmatched: 3. In DNA form, the CDR3 reads TGTGCCAGCAGCCAGGGACTAGCGGTCGAGCAGTACTTC. Its protein product is CASSQGLAVEQYF.

The chain links TRBV6-1 to TRBJ1-5, with 7 bases matching TRBD1. Germline V gene lookup returns CDR1 MNHNS and CDR2 SASEGT. This CDR3 comprises 15 residues. Trimming removed 0 bases from V and 8 bases from J; junction bases left unmatched: 7. CDR3 DNA: TGTGCCAGCAGTGAAGCGGACGACAGGGTTAAGCCCCAGCATTTT. Translating gives CASSEADDRVKPQHF.